This TCR beta chain was obtained from a study of T cells after yellow fever vaccination. This clonotype was recorded at least ten times. Its antigen is not known. Regarding the study as a whole: Abundant contaminating clonotypes from the bulk population could appear in FACS-sorted repertoires. Just a small share of clonotypes turned up in the CD4 compartment as well as the CD8 compartment.

V lost 7 bases, J lost 5 bases, and 15 bases stayed unmatched. Per germline, CDR1 SNHLY and CDR2 FYNNEI. This CDR3 spans 18 amino acids. Researchers made TCR cDNA using 5'RACE template switching, and this step added a universal primer site and UMIs. TCRdb recomputed calls from the 5' RACE reads with MiXCR, one row per CDR3 protein. The data contain 100,000 to 150,000 distinct CDR3 sequences, around 7.4% of them seen just once; the ten biggest clones take up around 2.3%. The V call is TRBV2, the J call TRBJ1-5, with 12 positions matching TRBD1. The TCR was taken from a young man who received the YFV17D yellow fever vaccine. The sample here was CD4+ T cells sorted from PBMCs, taken more than 8 days after the first yellow fever vaccination. The CDR3 loop reads CASTAGQGARGVDQPQHF. Written as DNA, the CDR3 is TGTGCCAGCACCGCGGGACAGGGGGCCCGAGGAGTTGATCAGCCCCAGCATTTT.